This TCR beta chain appears in the sequencing data of a study of blood T cell repertoires in COVID-19. Assay used: immunoSEQ multiplex PCR; TCRdb lists only in-frame clones, some missing. The table includes about 180,000 clones, more than 75% detected once. V shed 5 bases and J 5 bases; nucleotides not matched to a gene: 10. Looked up from germline, CDR1 is SGHRS and CDR2 is YFSETQ. The CDR3 spans 14 residues. This chain joins TRBV5-1 and TRBJ2-7; 7 nucleotides line up with TRBD1. Input material: PBMCs or T cells enriched from blood (not recorded which). The sequence was obtained from a human donor with acute COVID-19. The donor label of this sample is uncertain. The CDR3 DNA sequence: TGCGCCAGCAGGGAACAGGGGAGCGCCCACGAGCAGTACTTC. This translates into CASREQGSAHEQYF.